This T cell receptor beta chain originates from a study of blood T cell repertoires in COVID-19. Libraries were prepared by immunoSEQ multiplex PCR; TCRdb keeps only in-frame clonotypes and omits some of them. Of over 350,000 clones detected, around nine tenths appear once; the ten largest clones hold more than 1%. The receptor comes from a woman aged 18-29 years who had recovered from COVID-19. Sequenced material: PBMCs or T cells enriched from blood (not recorded which).

This CDR3 is CASSSGLAGATDTQYF. The CDR3 bases are TGCGCCAGCAGCTCGGGACTAGCGGGAGCCACAGATACGCAGTATTTT. The chain employs TRBV5-1 and TRBJ2-3, with TRBD2 matching 14 bases. In germline, CDR1 is SGHRS, CDR2 YFSETQ. The CDR3 totals 16 residues. Losses at the gene ends were 3 bases for V and 2 bases for J; bases not matched to a gene: 2.